This T cell receptor beta chain was sequenced in a study of T cell responses to AZD1222 COVID-19 vaccine. For this clone: Its antigen is unknown.

The CDR3 runs 12 residues. The germline V gene has CDR1 MNHEY and CDR2 SVGAGI. The V end was cut by 8 bases, the J end by 3 bases, with 11 bases between. Regarding the study as a whole: Two AZD1222 administrations were followed by greater Spike-specific TCR breadth and depth. Nearly half of spike-specific TCRs reportedly go after variant regions that carry no mutations.

TCRdb keeps only in-frame clones here, not all; method: immunoSEQ multiplex PCR. The table has 130,000 to 150,000 clones, more than 75% seen once. J is TRBJ2-7 and V is TRBV6-5; a possible D gene is TRBD1 (5 bases). The sample in question was peripheral blood, obtained on day 0 of MenACWY control vaccination. This TCR derives from an adult in good health. DNA of the CDR3: TGTGCCAGCTCTGGGCAGGGCTACGAGCAGTACTTC. Protein sequence: CASSGQGYEQYF.